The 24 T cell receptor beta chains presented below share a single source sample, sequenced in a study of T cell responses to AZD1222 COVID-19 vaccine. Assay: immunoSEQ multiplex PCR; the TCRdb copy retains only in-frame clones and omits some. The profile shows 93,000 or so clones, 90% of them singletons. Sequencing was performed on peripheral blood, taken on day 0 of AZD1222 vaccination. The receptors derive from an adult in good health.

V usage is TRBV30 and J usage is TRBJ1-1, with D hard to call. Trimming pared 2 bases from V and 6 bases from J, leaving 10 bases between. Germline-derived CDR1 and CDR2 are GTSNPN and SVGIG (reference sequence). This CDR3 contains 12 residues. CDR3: CAWSPTTAEAFF. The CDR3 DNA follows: TGTGCCTGGAGTCCCACCACCGCTGAAGCTTTCTTT.

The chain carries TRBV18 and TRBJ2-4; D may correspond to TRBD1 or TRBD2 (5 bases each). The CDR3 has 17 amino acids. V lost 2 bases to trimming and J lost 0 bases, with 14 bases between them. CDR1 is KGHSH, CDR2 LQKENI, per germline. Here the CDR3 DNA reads TGTGCCAGCTCACCAGTCGGGGCCACTTTAGCCAAAAACATTCAGTACTTC. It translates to CASSPVGATLAKNIQYF.

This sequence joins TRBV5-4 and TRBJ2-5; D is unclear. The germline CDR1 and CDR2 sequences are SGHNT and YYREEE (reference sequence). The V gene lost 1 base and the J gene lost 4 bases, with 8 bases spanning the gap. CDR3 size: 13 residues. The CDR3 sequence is CASSLWPLETQYF. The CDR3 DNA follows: TGTGCCAGCAGCTTGTGGCCTTTAGAGACCCAGTACTTC.

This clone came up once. CDR3 residues: CASNLRLSSNQPQHF. The CDR3 nucleotides read TGTGCCAGCAACCTTAGACTTTCTAGCAATCAGCCCCAGCATTTT. V and J are TRBV6-5 and TRBJ1-5, with D hard to call. The CDR3 is 15 residues long. Deletions cut 7 bases from V and 0 bases from J, with 13 bases between. Germline CDR1 and CDR2: MNHEY and SVGAGI.

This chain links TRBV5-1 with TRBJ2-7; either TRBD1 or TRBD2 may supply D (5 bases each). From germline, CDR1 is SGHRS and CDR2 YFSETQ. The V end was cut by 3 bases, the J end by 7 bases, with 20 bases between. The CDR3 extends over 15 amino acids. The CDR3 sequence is CASSSNGDPSREQYF. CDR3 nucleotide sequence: TGCGCCAGCAGCTCCAACGGGGACCCAAGCAGGGAGCAGTACTTC.

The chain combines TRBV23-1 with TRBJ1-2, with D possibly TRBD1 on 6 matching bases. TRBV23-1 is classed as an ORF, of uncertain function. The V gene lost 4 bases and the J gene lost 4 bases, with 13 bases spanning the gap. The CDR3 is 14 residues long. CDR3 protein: CASSPQGLGYGYTF. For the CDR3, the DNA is TGCGCCAGCAGTCCACAGGGTCTTGGCTATGGCTACACCTTC.

The CDR3: CASSHPQGDEEKLFF. In DNA, the CDR3 is TGCGCCAGCAGCCACCCTCAGGGAGATGAAGAAAAACTGTTTTTT. V is TRBV4-1 and J is TRBJ1-4; the D gene is possibly TRBD1 (5 bases). Trimming took off 3 bases at V and 8 bases at J, with 16 bases between the two ends. Germline V gene sequence: CDR1 MGHRA, CDR2 YSYEKL. The CDR3 totals 15 residues.

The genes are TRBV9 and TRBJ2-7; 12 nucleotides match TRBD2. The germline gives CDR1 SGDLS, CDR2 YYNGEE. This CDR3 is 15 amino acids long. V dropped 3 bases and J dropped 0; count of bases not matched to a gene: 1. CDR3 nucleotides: TGTGCCAGCAGCGCGACTAGCGGGGGCTCCTACGAGCAGTACTTC. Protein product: CASSATSGGSYEQYF.

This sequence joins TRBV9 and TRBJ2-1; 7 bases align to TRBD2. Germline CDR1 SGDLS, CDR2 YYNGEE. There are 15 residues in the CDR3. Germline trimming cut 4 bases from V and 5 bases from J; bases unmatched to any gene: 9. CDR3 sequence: CASSYTAGPNNEQFF. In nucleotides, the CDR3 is TGTGCCAGCAGCTATACAGCGGGGCCAAACAATGAGCAGTTCTTC.

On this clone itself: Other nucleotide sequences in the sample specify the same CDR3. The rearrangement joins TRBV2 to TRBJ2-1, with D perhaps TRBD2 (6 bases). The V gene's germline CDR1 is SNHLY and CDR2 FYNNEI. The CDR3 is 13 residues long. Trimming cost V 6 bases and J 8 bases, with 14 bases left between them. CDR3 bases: TGTGCCAGCAGCCGGGACTCAAGGGATGAGCAGTTCTTC. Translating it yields CASSRDSRDEQFF.

The chain's CDR3 is CASSVNPGQGPLSGANVLTF. The CDR3 DNA reads TGTGCCAGCAGCGTGAATCCGGGACAGGGGCCCTTATCTGGGGCCAACGTCCTGACTTTC. The chain has TRBV9 and TRBJ2-6, with 10 bases that match TRBD1. The J segment lost 1 base and the V segment lost 2 bases, leaving 12 bases of the junction unmatched. Per the germline V gene, CDR1 is SGDLS and CDR2 is YYNGEE. The CDR3 spans 20 residues.

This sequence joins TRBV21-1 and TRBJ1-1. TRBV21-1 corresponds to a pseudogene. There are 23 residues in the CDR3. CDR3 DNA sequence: TGTGCCAGCAGCCCACCGGGAGTCGGATCTGACCCGGAAAGTTGGACGATGAACACTGAAGCTTTCTTT. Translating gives CASSPPGVGSDPESWTMNTEAFF.

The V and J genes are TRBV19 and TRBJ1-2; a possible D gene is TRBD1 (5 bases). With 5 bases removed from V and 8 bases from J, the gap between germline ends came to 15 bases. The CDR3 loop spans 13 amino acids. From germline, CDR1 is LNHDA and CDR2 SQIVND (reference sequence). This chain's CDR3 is CASSATVYEGYTF. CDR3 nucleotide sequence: TGTGCCAGTAGTGCGACAGTCTATGAGGGCTACACCTTC.

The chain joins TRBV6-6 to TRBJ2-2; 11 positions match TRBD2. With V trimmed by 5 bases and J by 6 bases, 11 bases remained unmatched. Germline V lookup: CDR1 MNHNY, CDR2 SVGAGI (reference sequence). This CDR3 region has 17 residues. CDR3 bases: TGTGCCAGCAGTCGAACCTTAGCGGGGGGGCTTCCCGGGGAGCTGTTTTTT. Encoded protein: CASSRTLAGGLPGELFF.

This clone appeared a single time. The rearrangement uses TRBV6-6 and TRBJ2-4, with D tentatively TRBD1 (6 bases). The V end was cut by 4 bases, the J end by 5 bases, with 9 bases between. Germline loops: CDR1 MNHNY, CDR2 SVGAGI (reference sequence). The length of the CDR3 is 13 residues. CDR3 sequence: CASSWAGENIQYF. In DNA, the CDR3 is TGTGCCAGCAGTTGGGCAGGGGAAAACATTCAGTACTTC.

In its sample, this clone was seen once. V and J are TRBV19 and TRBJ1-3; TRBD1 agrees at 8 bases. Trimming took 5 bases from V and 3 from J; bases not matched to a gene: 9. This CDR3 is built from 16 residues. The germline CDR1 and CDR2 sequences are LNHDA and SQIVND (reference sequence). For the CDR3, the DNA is TGTGCCAGTAGTGATCCAGGGGGCCGCTTTGGAAACACCATATATTTT. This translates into CASSDPGGRFGNTIYF. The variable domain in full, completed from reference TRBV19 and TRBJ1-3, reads DGGITQSPKYLFRKEGQNVTLSCEQNLNHDAMYWYRQDPGQGLRLIYYSQIVNDFQKGDIAEGYSVSREKKESFPLTVTSAQKNPTAFYLCASSDPGGRFGNTIYFGEGSWLTVV.

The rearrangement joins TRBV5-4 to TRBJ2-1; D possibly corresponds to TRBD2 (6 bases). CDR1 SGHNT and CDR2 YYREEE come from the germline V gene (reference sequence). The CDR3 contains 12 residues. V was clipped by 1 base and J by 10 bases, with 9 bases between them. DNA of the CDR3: TGTGCCAGCAGCTTGATAACTAGCGAGCAGTTCTTC. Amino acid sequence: CASSLITSEQFF.

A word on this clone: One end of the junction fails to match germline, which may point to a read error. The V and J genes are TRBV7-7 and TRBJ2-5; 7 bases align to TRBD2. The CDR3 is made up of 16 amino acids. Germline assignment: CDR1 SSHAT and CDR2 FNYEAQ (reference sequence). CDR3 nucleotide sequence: TGTGCTAGCAGCTTCTCAGCGGGGCCCCCGGGAGAGACCCAGTACTTC. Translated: CASSFSAGPPGETQYF. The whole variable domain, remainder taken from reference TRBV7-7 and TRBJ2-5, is GAGVSQSPRYKVTKRGQDVTLRCDPISSHATLYWYQQALGQGPEFLTYFNYEAQPDKSGLPSDRFSAERPEGSISTLTIQRTEQRDSAMYRCASSFSAGPPGETQYFGPGTRLLVL.

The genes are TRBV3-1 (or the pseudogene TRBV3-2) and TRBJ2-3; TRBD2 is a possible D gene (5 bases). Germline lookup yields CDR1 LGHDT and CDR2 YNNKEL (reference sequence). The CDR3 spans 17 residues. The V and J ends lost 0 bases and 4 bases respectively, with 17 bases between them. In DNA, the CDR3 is TGTGCCAGCAGCCAAGATTCGTCCGGGAAGTACTCAGATACGCAGTATTTT. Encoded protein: CASSQDSSGKYSDTQYF.

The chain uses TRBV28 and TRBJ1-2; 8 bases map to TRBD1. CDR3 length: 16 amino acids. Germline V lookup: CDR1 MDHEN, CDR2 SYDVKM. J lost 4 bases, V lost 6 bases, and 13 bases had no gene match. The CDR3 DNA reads TGTGCCAGCAGCCCAGGGGGCAGACTCTTTGGCTATGGCTACACCTTC. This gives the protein CASSPGGRLFGYGYTF.

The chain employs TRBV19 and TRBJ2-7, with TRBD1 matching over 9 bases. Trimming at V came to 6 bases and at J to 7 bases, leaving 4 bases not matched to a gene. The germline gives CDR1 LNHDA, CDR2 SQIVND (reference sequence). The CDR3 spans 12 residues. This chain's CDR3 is CASRGQGWEQYF. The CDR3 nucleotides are TGTGCCAGTAGGGGACAGGGATGGGAGCAGTACTTC.

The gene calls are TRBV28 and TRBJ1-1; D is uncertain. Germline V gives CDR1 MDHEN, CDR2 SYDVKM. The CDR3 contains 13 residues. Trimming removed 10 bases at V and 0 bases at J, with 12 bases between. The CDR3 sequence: CATEKSMNTEAFF. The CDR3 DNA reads TGTGCCACGGAGAAAAGCATGAACACTGAAGCTTTCTTT. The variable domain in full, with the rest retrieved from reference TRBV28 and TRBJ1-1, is DVKVTQSSRYLVKRTGEKVFLECVQDMDHENMFWYRQDPGLGLRLIYFSYDVKMKEKGDIPEGYSVSREKKERFSLILESASTNQTSMYLCATEKSMNTEAFFGQGTRLTVV.

The CDR3 here is CASSPSVSYEQYF. The CDR3 region has the DNA TGTGCCAGCAGTCCGAGCGTCTCCTACGAGCAGTACTTC. V is TRBV6-2 or TRBV6-3 and J is TRBJ2-7; D uncertain. This CDR3 has 13 amino acids. Per the germline V gene, CDR1 is MNHEY and CDR2 is SVGEGT. V was trimmed by 5 bases and J by 0 bases, leaving 8 bases between them.

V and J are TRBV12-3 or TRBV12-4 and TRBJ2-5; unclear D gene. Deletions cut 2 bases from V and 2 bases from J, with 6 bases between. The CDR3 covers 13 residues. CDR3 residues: CASSLNNQETQYF. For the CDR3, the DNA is TGTGCCAGCAGTTTAAACAATCAAGAGACCCAGTACTTC.